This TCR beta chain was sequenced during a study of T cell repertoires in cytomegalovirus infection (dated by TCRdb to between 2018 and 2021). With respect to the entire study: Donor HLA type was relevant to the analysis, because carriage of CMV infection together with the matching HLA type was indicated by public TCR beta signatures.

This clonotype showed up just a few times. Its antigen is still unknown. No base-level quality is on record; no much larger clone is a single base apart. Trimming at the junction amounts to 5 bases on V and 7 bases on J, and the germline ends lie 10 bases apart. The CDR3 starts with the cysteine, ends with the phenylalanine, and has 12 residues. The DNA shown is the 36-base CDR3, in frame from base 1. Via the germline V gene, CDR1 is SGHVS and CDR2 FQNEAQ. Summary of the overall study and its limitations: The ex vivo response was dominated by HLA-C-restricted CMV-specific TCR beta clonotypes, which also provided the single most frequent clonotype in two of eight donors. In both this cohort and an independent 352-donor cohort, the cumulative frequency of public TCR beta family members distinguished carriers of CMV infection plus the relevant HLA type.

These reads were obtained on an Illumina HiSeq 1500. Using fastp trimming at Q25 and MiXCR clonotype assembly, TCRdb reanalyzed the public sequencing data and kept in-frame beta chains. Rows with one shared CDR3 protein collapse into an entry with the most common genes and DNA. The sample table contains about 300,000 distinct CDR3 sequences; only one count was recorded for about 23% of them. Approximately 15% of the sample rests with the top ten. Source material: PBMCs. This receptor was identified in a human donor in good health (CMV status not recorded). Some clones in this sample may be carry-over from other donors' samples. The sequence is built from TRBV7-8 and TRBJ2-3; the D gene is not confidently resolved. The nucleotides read TGTGCCAGCAGCCAGCTAGGTAATACGCAGTATTTT. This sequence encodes CASSQLGNTQYF.